This entry lists 12 T cell receptor beta chains sequenced from one sample in a study of T cell responses to AZD1222 COVID-19 vaccine. Profiled with immunoSEQ multiplex PCR; TCRdb holds only in-frame clones, not every one. The table records roughly 160,000 clones, 80% to 90% of them present only once. The material was peripheral blood, obtained on day 0 of AZD1222 vaccination. These receptors were collected from an adult in good health.

The V call is TRBV5-4, the J call TRBJ1-1, with TRBD1 identical over 7 bases. CDR3 length: 15 residues. Germline V gene data show CDR1 as SGHNT and CDR2 as YYREEE (reference sequence). The CDR3: CATRGGGRGGTEAFF. In DNA form, the CDR3 reads TGTGCAACCAGGGGAGGGGGCAGGGGAGGAACTGAAGCTTTCTTT.

This sequence joins TRBV6-5 and TRBJ2-5; tentative D call: TRBD2 (5 bases). Trimming left V 5 bases short and J 5 bases short, with 12 bases between. The CDR3 contains 13 residues. From germline, CDR1 is MNHEY and CDR2 SVGAGI. CDR3 nucleotide sequence: TGTGCCAGCAGTCCAGGAGGTCCGGAGACCCAGTACTTC. It yields the protein CASSPGGPETQYF.

The V and J genes are TRBV7-2 and TRBJ2-7; 9 bases line up with TRBD1. V trimming: 5 bases; J trimming: 6 bases; junction bases outside the gene matches: 11. The germline V gene encodes CDR1 SGHTA and CDR2 FQGNSA. The CDR3 consists of 15 residues. The CDR3 sequence is CASSLGTGGWGEQYF. The CDR3 bases are TGTGCCAGCAGCCTCGGAACAGGGGGCTGGGGCGAGCAGTACTTC.

This rearrangement joins TRBV4-3 to TRBJ1-6; D unclear. V lost 6 bases and J lost 8, with 23 bases in between. Germline loops: CDR1 LGHNA, CDR2 YSLEER. The CDR3 covers 17 residues. DNA of the CDR3: TGCGCCAGCAGTCACGTTTTTGGGTCCCGAAGTGATTCACCCCTCCACTTT. Amino acid sequence: CASSHVFGSRSDSPLHF.

The chain couples TRBV6-2 or TRBV6-3 to TRBJ2-5; D gene unclear. The CDR3 has 11 amino acids. V was shortened by 1 base and J by 7 bases, with 4 bases between the two germline ends. Germline CDR1 MNHEY, CDR2 SVGEGT. The CDR3: CASSYFWTQYF. In nucleotides, the CDR3 is TGTGCCAGCAGTTACTTTTGGACCCAGTACTTC.

This chain links TRBV29-1 with TRBJ1-2, with D tentatively TRBD1 (6 bases). CDR3 length: 13 amino acids. V dropped 4 bases and J dropped 2 bases, with 11 bases sitting between them. In germline, CDR1 is SQVTM, CDR2 ANQGSEA. The chain's CDR3 is CSVGTGKNYGYTF. The CDR3 bases are TGCAGCGTTGGTACAGGGAAAAACTATGGCTACACCTTC.

The genes are TRBV6-5 and TRBJ2-5; 11 bases match TRBD2. Germline CDR1 MNHEY, CDR2 SVGAGI. V lost 8 bases, J lost 2 bases, and 7 bases stayed unmatched. This CDR3 region has 15 residues. CDR3 in amino acids: CASVPGLAEQETQYF. The CDR3 DNA is TGTGCCAGCGTACCGGGACTAGCGGAACAAGAGACCCAGTACTTC.

The CDR3 sequence is CASSQSSGENTGELFF. CDR3 nucleotides: TGTGCCAGCTCACAGAGTAGCGGTGAGAACACCGGGGAGCTGTTTTTT. V is TRBV18 and J is TRBJ2-2; perhaps TRBD2 as D (6 bases). CDR1 KGHSH and CDR2 LQKENI come from the germline V gene. The CDR3 sequence is 16 residues long. The V end lost 4 bases, the J end lost 1 base, and 13 bases lay between the germline ends. The full variable domain, in which reference TRBV18 and TRBJ2-2 provide the parts outside the CDR3, is NAGVMQNPRHLVRRRGQEARLRCSPMKGHSHVYWYRQLPEEGLKFMVYLQKENIIDESGMPKERFSAEFPKEGPSILRIQQVVRGDSAAYFCASSQSSGENTGELFFGEGSRLTVL.

The chain employs TRBV3-1 (or the pseudogene TRBV3-2) and TRBJ1-3, with a possible D match to TRBD1 (5 bases). The CDR3 length is 16 residues. In germline, CDR1 is LGHDT, CDR2 YNNKEL (reference sequence). Trimming took 0 bases from V and 2 from J, leaving 11 bases between them. The CDR3 reads CASSQELGTAGNTIYF. CDR3 bases: TGTGCCAGCAGCCAAGAACTTGGGACTGCTGGAAACACCATATATTTT.

To note about this clone: An end of the junction differs from the germline gene, which may be a read error. This sequence joins TRBV6-4 and TRBJ1-5; D unclear. The CDR3 totals 12 residues. The germline V gene encodes CDR1 MRHNA and CDR2 SNTAGT. The CDR3 DNA reads as TGTGCCATCCCCAGGCCCCCTCAGTCCCAGCATTTT. This gives the protein CAIPRPPQSQHF.

The chain couples TRBV12-3 or TRBV12-4 to TRBJ2-2; D is ambiguous. The CDR3 totals 11 residues. Trimming took 7 bases from V and 7 from J, leaving 7 bases between them. CDR3 amino acids: CASTLSGELFF. The DNA for the CDR3 is TGTGCCAGCACCCTGAGCGGGGAGCTGTTTTTT.

The gene calls are TRBV14 and TRBJ2-7; TRBD1 might be the D (5 bases). The CDR3 extends over 15 amino acids. V was shortened by 0 bases and J by 3 bases, with 12 bases between the two germline ends. Germline CDR1 and CDR2: SGHDN and FVKESK. The CDR3 here is CASSQDGAGYYEQYF. CDR3 bases: TGTGCCAGCAGCCAAGATGGGGCAGGTTACTACGAGCAGTACTTC.